The sequence of this T cell receptor (beta chain) was determined in a study of T cell changes during pregnancy in multiple sclerosis. V lost 2 bases to trimming and J lost 2 bases, with 13 bases between them. Germline CDR1 MRHNA, CDR2 SNTAGT. The CDR3 sequence is 16 residues long. Assay used: immunoSEQ multiplex PCR; TCRdb lists only in-frame clones, some missing. The sample yields tens of thousands of clones, roughly 93% seen once. The rearrangement joins TRBV6-4 to TRBJ2-1; D is perhaps TRBD2 (7 bases). The specimen was peripheral blood, collected in the second trimester of pregnancy. The receptor was derived from a female donor with multiple sclerosis, enrolled in a pregnancy study. The CDR3 loop reads CASSDGGGRTYNEQFF. The CDR3, as DNA: TGTGCCAGCAGTGACGGGGGGGGCCGGACCTACAATGAGCAGTTCTTC.